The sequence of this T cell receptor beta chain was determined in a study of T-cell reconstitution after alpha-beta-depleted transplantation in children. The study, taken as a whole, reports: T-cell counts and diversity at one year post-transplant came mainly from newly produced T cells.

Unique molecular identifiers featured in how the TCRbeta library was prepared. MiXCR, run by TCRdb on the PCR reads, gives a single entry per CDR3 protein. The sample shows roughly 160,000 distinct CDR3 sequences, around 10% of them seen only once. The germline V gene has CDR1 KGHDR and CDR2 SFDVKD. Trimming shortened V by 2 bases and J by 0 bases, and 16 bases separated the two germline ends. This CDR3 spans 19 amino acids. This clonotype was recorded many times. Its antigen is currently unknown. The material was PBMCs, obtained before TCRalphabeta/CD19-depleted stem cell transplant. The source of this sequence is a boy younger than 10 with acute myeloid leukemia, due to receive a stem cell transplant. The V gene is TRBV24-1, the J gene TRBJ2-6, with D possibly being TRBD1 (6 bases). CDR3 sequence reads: CATSDSRRGTSSGANVLTF. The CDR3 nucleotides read TGTGCCACCAGTGATTCCCGCAGGGGAACCAGCTCTGGGGCCAACGTCCTGACTTTC.